One and the same sample provided the 32 T cell receptor beta chains below, sequenced in a study of T cells in tumors after PD-1 blockade. TCRdb's table, derived via immunoSEQ multiplex PCR, lists solely in-frame clones and lacks some. This sample carries just under 20,000 clones, around 85% of them seen once, and the ten largest clones take more than 20%. The sequencing used PBMCs, collected after anti-PD-1 therapy. The receptors stem from a human donor with advanced basal cell or squamous cell carcinoma (not recorded which).

The J gene is TRBJ2-7, the V gene TRBV12-5; D not certain. This CDR3 is built from 15 residues. Deletions cut 5 bases from V and 6 bases from J, with 20 bases between. Germline CDR1 reads LGHNT; CDR2 reads FRNRAP. CDR3 sequence (DNA): TGTGCTAGTGGTCCCGAGCCGCCTCTATTCGCCGAGCAGTACTTC. The encoded protein is CASGPEPPLFAEQYF. The entire variable domain, with the rest obtained from reference TRBV12-5 and TRBJ2-7, is as follows: DARVTQTPRHKVTEMGQEVTMRCQPILGHNTVFWYRQTMMQGLELLAYFRNRAPLDDSGMPKDRFSAEMPDATLATLKIQPSEPRDSAVYFCASGPEPPLFAEQYFGPGTRLTVT.

The J gene is TRBJ2-3, the V gene TRBV27; 8 nucleotides line up with TRBD1. The ends lost 6 bases at V and 6 bases at J; junction bases unmatched: 5. Germline CDR1 is MNHEY and CDR2 is SMNVEV (reference sequence). This CDR3 has 13 amino acids. In DNA, the CDR3 is TGTGCCAGCAGCCGCCAGGGGGCGGATACGCAGTATTTT. This sequence encodes CASSRQGADTQYF.

This chain uses TRBV24-1 with TRBJ2-7; 8 positions agree with TRBD1. Losses at the gene ends were 4 bases for V and 2 bases for J; bases not matched to a gene: 3. The CDR3 is 14 residues long. Germline V gene lookup returns CDR1 KGHDR and CDR2 SFDVKD. In DNA, the CDR3 is TGTGCCACCAGTGAGGGGACAGGTCCCTACGAGCAGTACTTC. Amino acid sequence: CATSEGTGPYEQYF.

The chain joins TRBV11-3 to TRBJ2-5, with TRBD2 identical over 13 bases. Germline-derived CDR1 and CDR2 are SGHNT and YENEEA. V was clipped by 5 bases and J by 4 bases; unmatched bases: 7. This CDR3 spans 16 amino acids. CDR3 residues: CASSPLTSGRRETQYF. CDR3 DNA sequence: TGTGCCAGCAGCCCTCTGACTAGCGGGAGGAGAGAGACCCAGTACTTC. Drawing the rest from reference TRBV11-3 and TRBJ2-5, the complete variable domain is EAGVVQSPRYKIIEKKQPVAFWCNPISGHNTLYWYLQNLGQGPELLIRYENEEAVDDSQLPKDRFSAERLKGVDSTLKIQPAELGDSAVYLCASSPLTSGRRETQYFGPGTRLLVL.

This chain uses TRBV3-1 (or the pseudogene TRBV3-2) with TRBJ1-2; 7 nucleotides line up with TRBD1. This CDR3 is built from 16 residues. Germline V CDR1 and CDR2: LGHDT, YNNKEL (reference sequence). V gave up 3 bases and J gave up 5 bases; unmatched junction bases: 12. The CDR3 spells CASSQSRTGGGYGYTF. The CDR3 DNA reads TGTGCCAGCAGCCAGTCTAGGACAGGCGGGGGTTATGGCTACACCTTC.

This clone has just one count. The genes are TRBV11-3 and TRBJ1-1; D is perhaps TRBD1 (5 bases). This CDR3 contains 18 residues. Germline V lookup: CDR1 SGHNT, CDR2 YENEEA. Deletions cut 1 base from V and 1 base from J, with 19 bases between. The CDR3 DNA reads TGTGCCAGCAGCTTAGGGGGACTTTTGGTAGCAGAGAACACTGAAGCTTTCTTT. Its protein is CASSLGGLLVAENTEAFF.

The count of this clone is one. The CDR3, as DNA: TGCAGCGCAATCGGACTAGCGGGCGCCCGCTCCTACGAGCAGTACTTC. Translation gives CSAIGLAGARSYEQYF. The chain combines TRBV29-1 with TRBJ2-7; 11 nucleotides match TRBD2. Germline values: CDR1 SQVTM, CDR2 ANQGSEA. J lost 0 bases, V lost 7 bases, and 11 bases had no gene match. The CDR3 consists of 16 residues.

V usage is TRBV23-1 and J usage is TRBJ1-2; possibly TRBD1 for D (6 bases). TRBV23-1 carries the ORF label, with uncertain function. This CDR3 is 16 amino acids long. V dropped 4 bases and J dropped 3 bases, with 18 bases sitting between them. CDR3 sequence reads: CASSLHGTSVDYGYTF. Written as DNA, the CDR3 is TGCGCCAGCAGTCTACATGGGACATCGGTCGACTATGGCTACACCTTC.

The rearrangement uses TRBV18 and TRBJ1-2, with D tentatively TRBD1 (6 bases). Trimming cost V 8 bases and J 0 bases, with 19 bases left between them. This CDR3 region has 16 residues. Germline V CDR1 and CDR2: KGHSH, LQKENI. The CDR3 coding sequence is TGTGCCAGCAATCCGAGGGAACAGGGCTCTAACTATGGCTACACCTTC. Protein: CASNPREQGSNYGYTF.

The chain combines TRBV6-4 with TRBJ1-3; maybe TRBD1 (6 bases). There are 16 residues in the CDR3. V dropped 6 bases and J dropped 2 bases, with 17 bases sitting between them. Germline CDR1 reads MRHNA; CDR2 reads SNTAGT. CDR3 sequence: CASRHRDTVPGNTIYF. DNA for the CDR3: TGTGCCAGCAGGCACCGGGACACAGTCCCTGGAAACACCATATATTTT.

The chain links TRBV19 to TRBJ2-2; D is unresolved. This CDR3 has 16 residues. Germline CDR1 is LNHDA and CDR2 is SQIVND (reference sequence). V lost 3 bases and J 1 base, leaving 12 bases between the germline ends. The CDR3 reads CASSIGLAVNTGELFF. CDR3 coding DNA: TGTGCCAGTAGTATTGGTCTGGCGGTGAACACCGGGGAGCTGTTTTTT.

The chain joins TRBV5-4 to TRBJ2-5; 13 nucleotides agree with TRBD2. The CDR3 is 16 amino acids. Per germline, CDR1 SGHNT and CDR2 YYREEE (reference sequence). V trimming: 3 bases; J trimming: 7 bases; junction bases outside the gene matches: 9. CDR3 bases: TGTGCCAGCAGCTCAGGGGGGACTAGCGGGACGGCGACCCAGTACTTC. Encoded protein: CASSSGGTSGTATQYF.

The chain uses TRBV7-2 and TRBJ2-2; 9 positions match TRBD1. The CDR3 is 16 amino acids. CDR1 SGHTA and CDR2 FQGNSA come from the germline V gene. The V gene end was trimmed by 3 bases and the J gene end by 6 bases; junction bases not matched to a gene: 8. CDR3 DNA sequence: TGTGCCAGCAGCTTGGGACAGGGATCGTCGGCCGGGGAGCTGTTTTTT. Its translation is CASSLGQGSSAGELFF.

The chain carries TRBV27 and TRBJ1-1; no clear D. CDR3 length: 13 residues. Germline V gives CDR1 MNHEY, CDR2 SMNVEV (reference sequence). The V gene lost 6 bases and the J gene lost 8 bases, with 16 bases spanning the gap. CDR3 region: CASRYSGGYEAFF. CDR3 coding DNA: TGTGCCAGCAGATATAGCGGAGGGTACGAAGCTTTCTTT.

This chain joins TRBV6-5 and TRBJ1-6; D gene uncertain. Germline V gives CDR1 MNHEY, CDR2 SVGAGI. The CDR3 has 14 residues. V lost 10 bases and J 7 bases, leaving 17 bases between the germline ends. Here the CDR3 DNA reads TGTGCCACCTGGGCAGGTTTCCTCAATTCACCCCTCCACTTT. Amino acid sequence: CATWAGFLNSPLHF.

The chain joins TRBV6-5 to TRBJ2-5; tentatively, D is TRBD1 or TRBD2 (5 bases each). Trimming removed 6 bases from V and 0 bases from J, with 11 bases in between. The CDR3 is made up of 14 amino acids. Germline CDR1 is MNHEY and CDR2 is SVGAGI. The CDR3 DNA sequence: TGTGCCAGCAGCCCGGGACGGTACCAAGAGACCCAGTACTTC. Translation: CASSPGRYQETQYF.

This clone has a single count. The chain uses TRBV11-1 and TRBJ2-5; 7 bases are a match to TRBD2. The V and J ends lost 5 bases and 3 bases, in that order; junction bases with no gene match: 9. Germline CDR1 and CDR2: SGHAT and FQDESV (reference sequence). The CDR3 consists of 15 residues. The CDR3, as DNA: TGTGCCAGCAGCGAGGAACGAGGGACTAAAGAGACCCAGTACTTC. Residues: CASSEERGTKETQYF.

V gene TRBV6-5 combines with J gene TRBJ2-5; D possibly corresponds to TRBD2 (6 bases). The germline V gene has CDR1 MNHEY and CDR2 SVGAGI. V was trimmed by 6 bases and J by 5 bases, leaving 16 bases between them. This CDR3 region has 14 residues. The CDR3 DNA reads as TGTGCCAGCAGCAAAGGAGGGGATTTGGAGACCCAGTACTTC. Encoded protein: CASSKGGDLETQYF.

Written as DNA, the CDR3 is TGTGCCAGCTCACCAAATCAAAGTACAGGTTTTCAGCCCCAGCATTTT. Translation: CASSPNQSTGFQPQHF. This chain uses TRBV18 with TRBJ1-5; perhaps TRBD1 as D (5 bases). V was cut by 2 bases and J by 6 bases, with 17 bases left in between. CDR1 and CDR2 from the germline V gene are KGHSH and LQKENI. The CDR3 spans 16 residues.

This chain uses TRBV7-9 with TRBJ1-2; D may be TRBD1 (5 bases). The V end was cut by 2 bases, the J end by 7 bases, with 11 bases between. The CDR3 extends over 13 amino acids. Germline CDR1 is SEHNR and CDR2 is FQNEAQ (reference sequence). The CDR3 DNA follows: TGTGCCAGCAGCTTATCGGGACTGAGTGGCTACACCTTC. Translated, it gives CASSLSGLSGYTF.

A single count supports this clone. The chain links TRBV5-5 to TRBJ1-2, with D possibly being TRBD1 (5 bases). Germline V gene data show CDR1 as SGHKS and CDR2 as YYEKEE (reference sequence). The CDR3 contains 13 residues. Trimming stripped 3 bases from V and 3 bases from J, with 9 bases between. DNA for the CDR3: TGTGCCAGCAGCTATGACAGTCACTATGGCTACACCTTC. It is translated as CASSYDSHYGYTF.

The chain uses TRBV2 and TRBJ2-2, with 7 bases fitting TRBD1. From germline, CDR1 is SNHLY and CDR2 FYNNEI. V gave up 8 bases and J gave up 5 bases; unmatched junction bases: 8. This CDR3 has 14 amino acids. CDR3 nucleotides: TGTGCCAGCGGCGAGGGGGCGTGGACCGGGGAGCTGTTTTTT. Translated: CASGEGAWTGELFF.

The V gene is TRBV18, the J gene TRBJ1-1, with a weak D call TRBD1 (5 bases). The CDR3 sequence is 14 residues long. Trimming removed 3 bases at V and 2 bases at J, with 10 bases between. Per the germline V gene, CDR1 is KGHSH and CDR2 is LQKENI. Here the CDR3 DNA reads TGTGCCAGCTCACCGACTAGGGGTAACACTGAAGCTTTCTTT. The encoded protein is CASSPTRGNTEAFF. Using reference TRBV18 and TRBJ1-1 for the parts outside the CDR3, the full variable domain is NAGVMQNPRHLVRRRGQEARLRCSPMKGHSHVYWYRQLPEEGLKFMVYLQKENIIDESGMPKERFSAEFPKEGPSILRIQQVVRGDSAAYFCASSPTRGNTEAFFGQGTRLTVV.

This chain uses TRBV27 with TRBJ1-2, with D unclear. The V end was cut by 0 bases, the J end by 4 bases, with 9 bases between. Germline V gives CDR1 MNHEY, CDR2 SMNVEV (reference sequence). The CDR3 spans 14 residues. The CDR3 reads CASSLSQTSYGYTF. The CDR3 region has the DNA TGTGCCAGCAGTTTATCACAGACTTCCTATGGCTACACCTTC.

The V gene is TRBV13, the J gene TRBJ2-1, with 12 bases matching TRBD2. The germline V gene encodes CDR1 PRHDT and CDR2 FYEKMQ (reference sequence). This CDR3 comprises 15 residues. The junction had 5 bases not matched to a gene; V was cut back by 4 bases and J by 7 bases. The CDR3 protein is CASSYLAGGVNEQFF. The CDR3 DNA follows: TGTGCCAGCAGCTATCTAGCGGGGGGGGTGAATGAGCAGTTCTTC. Looking up the rest from reference TRBV13 and TRBJ2-1 gives the full variable domain: AAGVIQSPRHLIKEKRETATLKCYPIPRHDTVYWYQQGPGQDPQFLISFYEKMQSDKGSIPDRFSAQQFSDYHSELNMSSLELGDSALYFCASSYLAGGVNEQFFGPGTRLTVL.

This clone has a single count. This sequence joins TRBV10-3 and TRBJ2-7; TRBD2 matches 7 bases. The ends lost 3 bases at V and 0 bases at J; junction bases unmatched: 5. This CDR3 has 15 amino acids. CDR1 is ENHRY and CDR2 is SYGVKD in the germline V gene. In DNA, the CDR3 is TGTGCCATCAGTGATTTAGCGGGTAACTCCTACGAGCAGTACTTC. Its protein product is CAISDLAGNSYEQYF.

The rearrangement links TRBV18 to TRBJ1-1; 9 nucleotides agree with TRBD1. The length of the CDR3 is 15 residues. The J segment lost 3 bases and the V segment lost 6 bases, leaving 8 bases of the junction unmatched. Per the germline V gene, CDR1 is KGHSH and CDR2 is LQKENI. The CDR3 region is CASSRDRDEYTEAFF. The CDR3 DNA follows: TGTGCCAGCTCCCGGGACAGGGATGAGTACACTGAAGCTTTCTTT.

This chain joins TRBV13 and TRBJ2-1, with 8 bases aligning to TRBD2. V lost 5 bases and J lost 0; bases outside the gene matches: 9. This CDR3 contains 17 residues. The germline V gene encodes CDR1 PRHDT and CDR2 FYEKMQ (reference sequence). The CDR3 nucleotides are TGTGCCAGCAGCGAGACTAGCGTGATTACCTCCTACAATGAGCAGTTCTTC. It is translated as CASSETSVITSYNEQFF.

The chain carries TRBV5-4 and TRBJ2-5; no clear D gene. This CDR3 is 14 amino acids long. With 6 bases removed from V and 4 bases from J, the gap between germline ends came to 16 bases. The V gene's germline CDR1 is SGHNT and CDR2 YYREEE (reference sequence). The CDR3 loop reads CASTGEVSAETQYF. The CDR3 coding sequence is TGTGCCAGCACGGGTGAGGTTTCCGCAGAGACCCAGTACTTC.

The chain joins TRBV28 to TRBJ2-7, with D unclear. Germline lookup yields CDR1 MDHEN and CDR2 SYDVKM. The CDR3 runs 14 residues. Trimming pared 5 bases from V and 7 bases from J, leaving 18 bases between. The CDR3: CASSLHDSNSEQYF. As DNA, the CDR3 is TGTGCCAGCAGTCTCCACGACTCAAACTCAGAGCAGTACTTC.

This clone was seen a single time. The rearrangement uses TRBV29-1 and TRBJ1-1; D perhaps matches TRBD1 (6 bases). With 5 bases removed from V and 9 bases from J, the gap between germline ends came to 10 bases. This CDR3 has 10 amino acids. From germline, CDR1 is SQVTM and CDR2 ANQGSEA. This CDR3 is CSVYQGQAFF. CDR3 bases: TGCAGCGTTTATCAGGGGCAAGCTTTCTTT.

The V call is TRBV4-1, the J call TRBJ1-1, with no clear D. The CDR3 contains 13 residues. In germline, CDR1 is MGHRA, CDR2 YSYEKL. V lost 2 bases and J lost 1, with 5 bases in between. The CDR3 reads CASSQTENTEAFF. CDR3 DNA sequence: TGCGCCAGCAGCCAAACAGAGAACACTGAAGCTTTCTTT.